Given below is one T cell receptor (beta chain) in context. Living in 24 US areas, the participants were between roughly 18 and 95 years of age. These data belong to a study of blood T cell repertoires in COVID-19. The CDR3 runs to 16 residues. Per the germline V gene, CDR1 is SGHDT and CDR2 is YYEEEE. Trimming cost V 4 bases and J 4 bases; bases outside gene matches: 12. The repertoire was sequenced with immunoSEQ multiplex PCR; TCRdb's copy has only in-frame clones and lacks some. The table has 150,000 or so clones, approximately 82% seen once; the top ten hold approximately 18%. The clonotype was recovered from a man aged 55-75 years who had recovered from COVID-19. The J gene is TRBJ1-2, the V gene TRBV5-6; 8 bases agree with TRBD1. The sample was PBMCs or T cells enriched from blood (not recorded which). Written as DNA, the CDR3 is TGTGCCAGCAGCCCTTACGGACAGGGTAACACCTATGGCTACACCTTC. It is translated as CASSPYGQGNTYGYTF.